The 9 T cell receptor beta chains presented below share a single source sample, sequenced in a study of technical replicates of blood from a handful of donors. Profiling relied on immunoSEQ multiplex PCR, and the TCRdb table lists in-frame clones only, not all of them. The table includes about 70,000 clones, nearly 98% detected once. The sample consisted of T cells isolated from PBMCs. The receptors were sampled from a human donor in good health.

This clone was seen once. V gene TRBV5-1 combines with J gene TRBJ2-1; 7 bases match TRBD2. Germline V CDR1 and CDR2: SGHRS, YFSETQ. The trim removed 0 bases at V and 9 bases at J, leaving 6 bases unmatched. The CDR3 covers 14 residues. The CDR3 reads CASSLDREEGEQFF. The CDR3 nucleotides read TGCGCCAGCAGCTTGGACCGGGAGGAAGGTGAGCAGTTCTTC.

This chain uses TRBV5-4 with TRBJ2-2, with a possible D match to TRBD1 (6 bases). V lost 4 bases and J 1 base, leaving 8 bases between the germline ends. The length of the CDR3 is 14 residues. CDR1 and CDR2 (germline): SGHNT, YYREEE (reference sequence). As DNA, the CDR3 is TGTGCCAGCAGCCAGGGACAGAACACCGGGGAGCTGTTTTTT. This translates into CASSQGQNTGELFF. The whole variable domain, remainder taken from reference TRBV5-4 and TRBJ2-2, is ETGVTQSPTHLIKTRGQQVTLRCSSQSGHNTVSWYQQALGQGPQFIFQYYREEENGRGNFPPRFSGLQFPNYSSELNVNALELDDSALYLCASSQGQNTGELFFGEGSRLTVL.

V and J are TRBV11-3 and TRBJ2-5; 7 nucleotides agree with TRBD2. After removal of 5 bases from V and 3 bases from J, the junction contained 6 bases not matched to a gene. This CDR3 is built from 14 residues. Germline loops: CDR1 SGHNT, CDR2 YENEEA. CDR3 DNA: TGTGCCAGCAGCCCCACTAGCGATGAAGAGACCCAGTACTTC. This gives the protein CASSPTSDEETQYF. Supplemented by reference TRBV11-3 and TRBJ2-5, the full variable domain reads EAGVVQSPRYKIIEKKQPVAFWCNPISGHNTLYWYLQNLGQGPELLIRYENEEAVDDSQLPKDRFSAERLKGVDSTLKIQPAELGDSAVYLCASSPTSDEETQYFGPGTRLLVL.

The genes are TRBV6-1 and TRBJ1-1; TRBD1 matches at 10 bases. CDR1 is MNHNS, CDR2 SASEGT, per germline. The ends lost 6 bases at V and 5 bases at J; junction bases unmatched: 9. The CDR3 loop spans 15 amino acids. CDR3 DNA sequence: TGTGCCAGCAGCCGACAGGGGGCGCAATGGACTGAAGCTTTCTTT. This encodes CASSRQGAQWTEAFF.

The gene calls are TRBV18 and TRBJ2-6, with 7 bases identical to TRBD1. Germline V lookup: CDR1 KGHSH, CDR2 LQKENI. This CDR3 comprises 18 residues. J gave up 0 bases and V 4 bases, and 9 bases lay outside the gene matches. The CDR3 is CASSRSGQRYSGANVLTF. CDR3 DNA sequence: TGTGCCAGCTCACGATCGGGACAGAGATACTCTGGGGCCAACGTCCTGACTTTC.

This clone was seen once. This chain connects TRBV27 to TRBJ1-5; 7 positions match TRBD1. V lost 6 bases and J lost 7; bases outside the gene matches: 9. The CDR3 sequence is 14 residues long. Germline V CDR1 and CDR2: MNHEY, SMNVEV (reference sequence). CDR3 amino acids: CASSNRGTLQPQHF. Written as DNA, the CDR3 is TGTGCCAGCAGCAACAGGGGTACCCTACAGCCCCAGCATTTT.

The chain couples TRBV4-1 to TRBJ1-1, with 7 bases matching TRBD1. The V and J ends lost 0 bases and 4 bases, in that order; junction bases with no gene match: 11. In germline, CDR1 is MGHRA, CDR2 YSYEKL. The CDR3 contains 17 residues. The CDR3 is CASSQEGQAMGATEAFF. CDR3 DNA: TGCGCCAGCAGCCAAGAAGGACAGGCTATGGGTGCCACTGAAGCTTTCTTT.

This clone has a handful of counts. The chain joins TRBV11-1 to TRBJ2-1, with D perhaps matching TRBD1 (6 bases). The length of the CDR3 is 12 residues. Germline assignment: CDR1 SGHAT and CDR2 FQDESV (reference sequence). The ends were cut back, 8 bases at V and 4 bases at J, with 9 bases in the middle. The CDR3 here is CASGGHYNEQFF. The CDR3 DNA is TGTGCCAGCGGGGGACATTACAATGAGCAGTTCTTC.

The count of this clone is one. The V and J genes are TRBV11-2 and TRBJ2-7; tentative D call: TRBD1 (5 bases). CDR3 length equals 15 residues. Germline V lookup: CDR1 SGHAT, CDR2 FQNNGV. V was shortened by 0 bases and J by 4 bases, with 13 bases between the two germline ends. The CDR3 DNA follows: TGTGCCAGCAGCTTAGATCCCCCAGGGAATTACGAGCAGTACTTC. This encodes CASSLDPPGNYEQYF.